This T cell receptor (beta chain) stems from a study of naive and memory T cell subsets. Study-level points and caveats: Over 90% of naive TCR sequences appeared only once, unlike memory subsets. Possibly reflecting memory cells re-expressing CD45RA, a few larger clonotypes occurred in naive repertoires, especially CD8.

Concerning this clonotype: Its antigen remains unidentified.

The beta constant-region primer was an equimolar mix of two oligonucleotides covering TRBC1 and TRBC2. Nested alpha and beta constant-region primers with the SP2 primer drove four PCR rounds on ligated cDNA. A 12-nucleotide UMI and the SP2 primer were added to the cDNA 3' end by oligonucleotide ligation. TCRdb called the UMI-ligation and nested PCR reads again in MiXCR, with one record for every CDR3 protein. The sample has approximately 150,000 distinct CDR3 sequences, under 25% seen once; the top ten hold 0.11%. Trimming removed 7 bases from V and 0 bases from J, with 17 bases in between. The CDR3 totals 15 residues. Germline CDR1 and CDR2: SGHRS and YFSETQ. CD8 T cells were positively selected from what remained after CD4 positive selection.

The chain has TRBV5-1 and TRBJ2-7, with D tentatively TRBD1 (6 bases). This clonotype originated in a human donor in good health. Specimen: naive CD4+ T cells from blood. CDR3 sequence (DNA): TGCGCCAGCCGAAACCGTACAGGGTCCTCCTACGAGCAGTACTTC. Translated, it gives CASRNRTGSSYEQYF.